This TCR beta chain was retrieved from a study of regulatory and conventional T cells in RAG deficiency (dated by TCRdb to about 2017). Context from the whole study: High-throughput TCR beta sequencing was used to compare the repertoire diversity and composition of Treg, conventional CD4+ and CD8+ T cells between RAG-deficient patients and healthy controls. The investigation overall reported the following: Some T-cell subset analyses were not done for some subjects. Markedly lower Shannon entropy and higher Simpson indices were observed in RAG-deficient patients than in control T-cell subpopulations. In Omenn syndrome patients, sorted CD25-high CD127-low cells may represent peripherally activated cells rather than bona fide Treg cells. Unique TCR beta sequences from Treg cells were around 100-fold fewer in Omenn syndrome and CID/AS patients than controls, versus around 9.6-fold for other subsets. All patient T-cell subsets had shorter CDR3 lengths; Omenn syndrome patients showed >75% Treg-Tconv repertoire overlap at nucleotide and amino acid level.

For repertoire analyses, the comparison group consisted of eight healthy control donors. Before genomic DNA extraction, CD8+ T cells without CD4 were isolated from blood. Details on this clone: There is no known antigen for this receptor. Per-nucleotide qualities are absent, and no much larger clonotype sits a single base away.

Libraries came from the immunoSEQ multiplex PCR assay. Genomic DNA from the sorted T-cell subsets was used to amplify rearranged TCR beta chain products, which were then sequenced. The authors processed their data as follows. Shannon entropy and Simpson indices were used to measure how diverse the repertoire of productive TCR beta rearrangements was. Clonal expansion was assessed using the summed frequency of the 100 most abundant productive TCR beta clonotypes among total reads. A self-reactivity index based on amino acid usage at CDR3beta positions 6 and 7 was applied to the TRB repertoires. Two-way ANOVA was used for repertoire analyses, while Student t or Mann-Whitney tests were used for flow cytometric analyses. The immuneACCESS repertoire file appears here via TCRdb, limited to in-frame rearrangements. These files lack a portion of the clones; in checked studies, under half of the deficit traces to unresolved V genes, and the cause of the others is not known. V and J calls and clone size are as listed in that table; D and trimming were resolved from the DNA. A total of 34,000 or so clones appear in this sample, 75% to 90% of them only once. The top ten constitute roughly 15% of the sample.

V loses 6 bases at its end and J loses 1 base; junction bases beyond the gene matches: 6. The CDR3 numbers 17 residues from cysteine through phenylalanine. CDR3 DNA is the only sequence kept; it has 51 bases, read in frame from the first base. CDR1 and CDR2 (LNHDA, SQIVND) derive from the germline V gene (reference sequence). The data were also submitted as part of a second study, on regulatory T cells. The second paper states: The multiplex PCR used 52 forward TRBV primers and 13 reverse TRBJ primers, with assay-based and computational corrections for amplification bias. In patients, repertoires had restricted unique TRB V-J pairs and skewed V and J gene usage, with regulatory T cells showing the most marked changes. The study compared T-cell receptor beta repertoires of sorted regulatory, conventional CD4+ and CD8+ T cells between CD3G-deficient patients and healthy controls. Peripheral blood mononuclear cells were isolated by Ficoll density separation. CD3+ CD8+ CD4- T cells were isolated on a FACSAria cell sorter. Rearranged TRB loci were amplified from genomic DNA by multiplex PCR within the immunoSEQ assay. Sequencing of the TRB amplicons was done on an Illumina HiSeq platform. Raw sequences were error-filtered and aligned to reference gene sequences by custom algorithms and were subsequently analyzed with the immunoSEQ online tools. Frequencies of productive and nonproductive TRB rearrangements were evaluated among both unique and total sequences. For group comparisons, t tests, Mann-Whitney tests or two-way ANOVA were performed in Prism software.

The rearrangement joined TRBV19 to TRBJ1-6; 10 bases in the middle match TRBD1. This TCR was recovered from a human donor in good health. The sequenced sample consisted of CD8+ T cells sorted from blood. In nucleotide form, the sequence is TGTGCCAGTAGGATCGGGACAGGGGTATCCTATAATTCACCCCTCCACTTT. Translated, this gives CASRIGTGVSYNSPLHF.